A selection of T cell receptor beta chains follows, all from one sample in a study of blood T cell repertoires in COVID-19. Profiled with immunoSEQ multiplex PCR; TCRdb holds only in-frame clones, not every one. The data show approximately 75,000 clones, 90% seen once. The sample consisted of peripheral blood. The receptors come from a human donor in a cohort sampled during active COVID-19. The CDR3 runs from the conserved cysteine through the conserved F or W. A D gene is named only where the DNA matches it firmly. The listing skips clone size in some rows; elsewhere it reads once, few, many or a size class.

CDR3aa: CASSFRDISYNEQFF; CDR3nt: TGTGCCAGCAGCTTTCGGGACATTTCCTACAATGAGCAGTTCTTC; v_gene: TRBV3-1/TRBV3-2; abundance: .; d_gene: .; j_gene: TRBJ2-1
CDR3aa: CASSLYRGNTEAFF; CDR3nt: TGTGCCAGCAGCTTATACAGGGGGAACACTGAAGCTTTCTTT; v_gene: TRBV11-1; abundance: .; d_gene: TRBD1; j_gene: TRBJ1-1
CDR3aa: CASSVGTGANYGYTF; CDR3nt: TGTGCCAGCAGCGTAGGGACAGGGGCTAACTATGGCTACACCTTC; v_gene: TRBV9; abundance: .; d_gene: TRBD1; j_gene: TRBJ1-2
CDR3aa: CASSLGTGRYGYTF; CDR3nt: TGTGCCAGCAGCTTGGGGACAGGGCGGTATGGCTACACCTTC; v_gene: TRBV5-6; abundance: once; d_gene: TRBD1; j_gene: TRBJ1-2
CDR3aa: CASSLGQDNSPLHF; CDR3nt: TGTGCCAGCAGCCTGGGACAGGATAATTCACCCCTCCACTTT; v_gene: TRBV3-1/TRBV3-2; abundance: .; d_gene: TRBD1; j_gene: TRBJ1-6
CDR3aa: CASSPNPNIYSPLHF; CDR3nt: TGTGCCAGCAGCCCCAACCCCAACATATATTCACCCCTCCACTTT; v_gene: TRBV7-2; abundance: .; d_gene: .; j_gene: TRBJ1-6
CDR3aa: CASSLQGFYGYTF; CDR3nt: TGTGCCAGCAGTTTACAGGGCTTCTATGGCTACACCTTC; v_gene: TRBV12-3/TRBV12-4; abundance: .; d_gene: .; j_gene: TRBJ1-2
CDR3aa: CASGLALTDYGYTF; CDR3nt: TGTGCTAGTGGTTTGGCCCTTACGGACTATGGCTACACCTTC; v_gene: TRBV12-5; abundance: .; d_gene: .; j_gene: TRBJ1-2
CDR3aa: CASSSGQGETQYF; CDR3nt: TGTGCCAGCTCTTCCGGACAGGGGGAGACCCAGTACTTC; v_gene: TRBV18; abundance: once; d_gene: TRBD1; j_gene: TRBJ2-5
CDR3aa: CASSLDGSGQGSTEAFF; CDR3nt: TGCGCCAGCAGCTTGGACGGGTCGGGACAGGGGAGCACTGAAGCTTTCTTT; v_gene: TRBV5-1; abundance: .; d_gene: TRBD1; j_gene: TRBJ1-1
CDR3aa: CASSTGTGQSGYTF; CDR3nt: TGTGCCAGCAGCACGGGGACAGGGCAAAGTGGCTACACCTTC; v_gene: TRBV7-9; abundance: few; d_gene: TRBD1; j_gene: TRBJ1-2
CDR3aa: CASSPGGGGSSYEQYF; CDR3nt: TGTGCCAGCAGCCCGGGGGGGGGAGGGAGCTCCTACGAGCAGTACTTC; v_gene: TRBV7-7; abundance: .; d_gene: TRBD2; j_gene: TRBJ2-7
CDR3aa: CASSTGPGRGSADTQYF; CDR3nt: TGTGCCAGCAGCACCGGCCCTGGCAGGGGGTCCGCAGATACGCAGTATTTT; v_gene: TRBV5-5; abundance: .; d_gene: TRBD1; j_gene: TRBJ2-3
CDR3aa: CASSPRGGTTYEQYF; CDR3nt: TGTGCCAGCAGCCCTCGGGGGGGGACCACCTACGAGCAGTACTTC; v_gene: TRBV7-2; abundance: .; d_gene: TRBD2; j_gene: TRBJ2-7
CDR3aa: CASSPDRVPSAADYEQYF; CDR3nt: TGTGCCAGCTCACCGGACAGGGTCCCTAGCGCGGCCGATTACGAGCAGTACTTC; v_gene: TRBV18; abundance: .; d_gene: TRBD1; j_gene: TRBJ2-7
CDR3aa: CASQERGGRDTQYF; CDR3nt: TGTGCCAGCCAGGAGCGGGGGGGGAGAGATACGCAGTATTTT; v_gene: TRBV2; abundance: .; d_gene: TRBD2; j_gene: TRBJ2-3
CDR3aa: CASSLTGRTEAFF; CDR3nt: TGTGCCAGCAGTTTAACTGGGCGCACTGAAGCTTTCTTT; v_gene: TRBV12-3/TRBV12-4; abundance: .; d_gene: .; j_gene: TRBJ1-1
CDR3aa: CASSLDTANYGYTF; CDR3nt: TGTGCCAGCAGCTTAGACACAGCAAACTATGGCTACACCTTC; v_gene: TRBV7-2; abundance: .; d_gene: .; j_gene: TRBJ1-2
CDR3aa: CASSQAGSLDALAKNIQYF; CDR3nt: TGTGCCAGCAGCCAGGCGGGATCCTTAGACGCACTAGCCAAAAACATTCAGTACTTC; v_gene: TRBV7-9; abundance: .; d_gene: .; j_gene: TRBJ2-4
CDR3aa: CASSPQGGDRGAYEQYF; CDR3nt: TGTGCCAGTAGTCCTCAAGGAGGGGACAGGGGCGCCTACGAGCAGTACTTC; v_gene: TRBV19; abundance: once; d_gene: TRBD1; j_gene: TRBJ2-7
CDR3aa: CASSLGQGSNQPQHF; CDR3nt: TGTGCCAGCAGCTTAGGGCAGGGATCGAATCAGCCCCAGCATTTT; v_gene: TRBV7-2; abundance: .; d_gene: .; j_gene: TRBJ1-5
CDR3aa: CASSPSRGNNQPQHF; CDR3nt: TGTGCCAGTAGTCCCTCCAGGGGTAACAATCAGCCCCAGCATTTT; v_gene: TRBV19; abundance: few; d_gene: .; j_gene: TRBJ1-5
CDR3aa: CACLAHQETQYF; CDR3nt: TGTGCCTGCCTAGCGCACCAAGAGACCCAGTACTTC; v_gene: TRBV30; abundance: .; d_gene: .; j_gene: TRBJ2-5
CDR3aa: CASSLTLTANYGYTF; CDR3nt: TGTGCCAGCAGCCTCACTCTGACAGCTAACTATGGCTACACCTTC; v_gene: TRBV5-6; abundance: .; d_gene: .; j_gene: TRBJ1-2
CDR3aa: CASSEAAGSFGTEAFF; CDR3nt: TGTGCCAGCAGTGAAGCGGCAGGCTCGTTTGGGACTGAAGCTTTCTTT; v_gene: TRBV6-1; abundance: once; d_gene: .; j_gene: TRBJ1-1
CDR3aa: CASRGQGAHPLDEQYF; CDR3nt: TGTGCCAGCCGCGGACAGGGGGCACATCCATTGGACGAGCAGTACTTC; v_gene: TRBV18; abundance: .; d_gene: TRBD1; j_gene: TRBJ2-7
CDR3aa: CASSPGTGQSYEQYF; CDR3nt: TGTGCCAGCTCACCCGGGACAGGCCAATCCTACGAGCAGTACTTC; v_gene: TRBV18; abundance: .; d_gene: TRBD1; j_gene: TRBJ2-7
CDR3aa: CASSSYQVDTQYF; CDR3nt: TGTGCCAGCAGTTCCTACCAAGTAGATACGCAGTATTTT; v_gene: TRBV6-5; abundance: .; d_gene: .; j_gene: TRBJ2-3
CDR3aa: CASSSDRAQEKLFF; CDR3nt: TGTGCCAGCAGCTCGGACAGGGCCCAAGAAAAACTGTTTTTT; v_gene: TRBV7-2; abundance: .; d_gene: TRBD1; j_gene: TRBJ1-4
CDR3aa: CASKYRVLNTGELFF; CDR3nt: TGTGCCAGCAAATACAGGGTCCTTAACACCGGGGAGCTGTTTTTT; v_gene: TRBV27; abundance: once; d_gene: .; j_gene: TRBJ2-2
CDR3aa: CASKLRHTEAFF; CDR3nt: TGTGCCAGCAAATTGAGGCACACTGAAGCTTTCTTT; v_gene: TRBV28; abundance: .; d_gene: .; j_gene: TRBJ1-1
CDR3aa: CASSQEAGELFF; CDR3nt: TGCGCCAGCAGCCAGGAGGCCGGGGAGCTGTTTTTT; v_gene: TRBV4-1; abundance: .; d_gene: .; j_gene: TRBJ2-2
CDR3aa: CASSLRTGQETQYF; CDR3nt: TGTGCCAGCAGCCTACGGACAGGGCAAGAGACCCAGTACTTC; v_gene: TRBV7-9; abundance: .; d_gene: TRBD1; j_gene: TRBJ2-5
CDR3aa: CASSSPIRAGELFF; CDR3nt: TGTGCCAGCAGCTCACCAATACGGGCCGGGGAGCTGTTTTTT; v_gene: TRBV7-9; abundance: few; d_gene: .; j_gene: TRBJ2-2
CDR3aa: CASSPSGGQETQYF; CDR3nt: TGTGCCAGCAGCCCGAGCGGGGGGCAAGAGACCCAGTACTTC; v_gene: TRBV3-1/TRBV3-2; abundance: .; d_gene: TRBD2; j_gene: TRBJ2-5
CDR3aa: CASSSGETQYF; CDR3nt: TGTGCCAGCAGTTCAGGGGAGACCCAGTACTTC; v_gene: TRBV27; abundance: .; d_gene: .; j_gene: TRBJ2-5
CDR3aa: CASTPVDRSPYEQYF; CDR3nt: TGTGCCAGCACCCCCGTAGATCGGTCGCCCTACGAGCAGTACTTC; v_gene: TRBV6-5; abundance: .; d_gene: .; j_gene: TRBJ2-7
CDR3aa: CATGQGSNTGELFF; CDR3nt: TGTGCTACGGGACAGGGATCGAACACCGGGGAGCTGTTTTTT; v_gene: TRBV2; abundance: .; d_gene: TRBD1; j_gene: TRBJ2-2
CDR3aa: CASSPLGSSYNEQFF; CDR3nt: TGTGCCAGCAGTCCCTTGGGGAGCTCCTACAATGAGCAGTTCTTC; v_gene: TRBV6-4; abundance: .; d_gene: .; j_gene: TRBJ2-1
CDR3aa: CASSLGSVASSQETQYF; CDR3nt: TGTGCCAGCAGCTTAGGGTCGGTAGCGTCGTCCCAAGAGACCCAGTACTTC; v_gene: TRBV7-2; abundance: once; d_gene: .; j_gene: TRBJ2-5